The sequence of this T cell receptor beta chain was determined in a study of T cell responses to AZD1222 COVID-19 vaccine. The wider study: The analysis combined second doses at about 4 or about 12 weeks. General study findings and limits: Nearly half of spike-specific TCRs reportedly target variant regions that are unmutated in the B.1.351 and B.1.1.7 variants. None of the repertoires were sampled until the peak T cell response had passed.

For this clone: Its specificity is unknown.

Only in-frame clones appear in the TCRdb table, and some are missing; sequencing was by immunoSEQ multiplex PCR. The sample includes fewer than 130,000 clones, about 94% of them seen just once. Germline CDR1 reads SGHAT; CDR2 reads FQNNGV. Trimming left V 0 bases short and J 9 bases short, with 9 bases between. This CDR3 has 14 residues. The chain has TRBV11-2 and TRBJ1-6; D not resolved. This sequence originates from an adult in good health. Specimen: peripheral blood, collected on day 0 of AZD1222 vaccination. CDR3: CASSLDQRVSPLHF. CDR3 sequence (DNA): TGTGCCAGCAGCTTAGATCAACGGGTTTCACCCCTCCACTTT.